This TCR beta chain was captured by sequencing in a study of Ad26.COV2.S vaccination and SARS-CoV-2 variants. Study details: Among those in the COV1001 Ad26.COV2.S trial arm was the donor. General study points: Post-vaccination breadth of spike-specific CD8+ and CD4+ T cell responses was reportedly substantial.

Treatment here: roughly 19 received Ad26.COV2.S at low or high dose, single or two shots; about 5 received placebo; per-sample allocation not given. After the first vaccine or placebo injection, samples were drawn on day 63. Expressing Wuhan-strain SARS-CoV-2 spike, an Ad26 vector served as the vaccine. On this clone: Its antigen is unidentified.

CDR3 length: 16 residues. V lost 0 bases, J lost 6 bases, and 14 bases lay in between. Germline V gene data show CDR1 as SGHTA and CDR2 as FQGTGA. Profiling relied on immunoSEQ multiplex PCR, and the TCRdb table lists in-frame clones only, not all of them. This table has a few hundred thousand clones, around 87% appearing once. This chain uses TRBV7-3 with TRBJ2-2; either TRBD1 or TRBD2 may fit D (5 bases each). This TCR was recovered from a person between 18 and 65 years old who received the Ad26.COV2.S COVID-19 vaccine or a placebo. The sequences come from peripheral blood, collected in a trial of Ad26.COV2.S vaccine versus placebo. CDR3 sequence (DNA): TGTGCCAGCAGCTTAACGTTCACGGGGCAAGCCGGGGAGCTGTTTTTT. Amino acids: CASSLTFTGQAGELFF.